This record looks at one T cell receptor beta chain sequence and its context. TCRdb keeps only in-frame clones here, not all; method: immunoSEQ multiplex PCR. This sample has approximately 74,000 clones, with approximately 90% found just once. This sample is drawn from a study of blood T cell repertoires in COVID-19. Between the trimmed V and J ends, which lost 5 bases and 0 bases, there was a span of 5 bases. The CDR3 spans 13 residues. The germline CDR1 and CDR2 sequences are SGHVS and FQNEAQ. What was sequenced was peripheral blood. This chain joins TRBV7-8 and TRBJ1-5; D unresolved. The clonotype comes from a woman in her sixties or seventies with acute or convalescent COVID-19. CDR3 residues: CASSPFSNQPQHF. CDR3 nucleotide sequence: TGTGCCAGCAGCCCCTTTAGCAATCAGCCCCAGCATTTT.